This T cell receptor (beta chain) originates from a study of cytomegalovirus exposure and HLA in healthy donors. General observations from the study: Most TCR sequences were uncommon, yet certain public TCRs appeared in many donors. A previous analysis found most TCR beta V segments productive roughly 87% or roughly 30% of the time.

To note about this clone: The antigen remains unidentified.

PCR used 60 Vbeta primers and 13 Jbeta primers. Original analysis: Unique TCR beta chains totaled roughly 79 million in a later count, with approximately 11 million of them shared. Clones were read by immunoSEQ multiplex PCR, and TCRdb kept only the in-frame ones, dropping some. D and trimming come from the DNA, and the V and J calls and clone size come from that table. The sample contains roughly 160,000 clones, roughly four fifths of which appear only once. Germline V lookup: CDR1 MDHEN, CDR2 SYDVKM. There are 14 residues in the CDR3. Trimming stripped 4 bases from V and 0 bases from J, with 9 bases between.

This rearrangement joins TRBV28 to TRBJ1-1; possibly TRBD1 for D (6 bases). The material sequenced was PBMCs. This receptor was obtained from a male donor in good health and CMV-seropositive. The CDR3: CASSSGHMNTEAFF. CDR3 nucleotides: TGTGCCAGCAGTTCGGGACATATGAACACTGAAGCTTTCTTT.